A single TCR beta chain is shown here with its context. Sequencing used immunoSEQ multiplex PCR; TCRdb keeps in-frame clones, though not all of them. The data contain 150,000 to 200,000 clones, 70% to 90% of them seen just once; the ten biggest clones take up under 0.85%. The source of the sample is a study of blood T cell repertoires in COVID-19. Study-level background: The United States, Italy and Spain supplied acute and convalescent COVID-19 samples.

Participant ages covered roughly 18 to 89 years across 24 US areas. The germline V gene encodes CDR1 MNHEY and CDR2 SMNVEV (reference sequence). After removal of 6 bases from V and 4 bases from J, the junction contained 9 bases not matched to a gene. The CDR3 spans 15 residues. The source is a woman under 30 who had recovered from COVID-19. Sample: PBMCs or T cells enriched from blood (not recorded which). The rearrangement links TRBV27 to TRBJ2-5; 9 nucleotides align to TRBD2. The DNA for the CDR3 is TGTGCCAGCAGGTTAGCGGGAGTAGTCGGAGAGACCCAGTACTTC. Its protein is CASRLAGVVGETQYF.